This T cell receptor (beta chain) stems from a study of shared clonotypes between healthy human individuals. Here immunoSEQ multiplex PCR was the method, and the copy in TCRdb shows in-frame clones only, minus some. The repertoire has roughly 500,000 clones, 75% to 85% of them found once; the top ten carry about 13%. Per the germline V gene, CDR1 is SQVTM and CDR2 is ANQGSEA. The V end was cut by 7 bases, the J end by 0 bases, with 9 bases between. This CDR3 is built from 12 residues. This sequence joins TRBV29-1 and TRBJ2-5, with no clear D. The source material was PBMCs. This receptor was taken from a middle-aged woman in good health. Some clones in this sample may be carry-over from other donors' samples. In nucleotides, the CDR3 is TGCAGCGCCGTCCCTGACCAAGAGACCCAGTACTTC. Protein sequence: CSAVPDQETQYF.